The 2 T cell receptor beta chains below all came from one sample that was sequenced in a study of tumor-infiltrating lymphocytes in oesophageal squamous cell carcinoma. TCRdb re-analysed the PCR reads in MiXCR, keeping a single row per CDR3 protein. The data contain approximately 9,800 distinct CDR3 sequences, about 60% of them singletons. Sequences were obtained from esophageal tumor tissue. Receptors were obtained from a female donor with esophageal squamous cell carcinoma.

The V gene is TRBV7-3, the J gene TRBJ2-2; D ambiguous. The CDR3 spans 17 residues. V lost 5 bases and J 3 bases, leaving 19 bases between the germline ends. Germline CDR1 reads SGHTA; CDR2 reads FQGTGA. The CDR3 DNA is TGTGCCAGCAGCCTTACTCCCAAAGGGCGGTACACCGGGGAGCTGTTTTTT. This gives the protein CASSLTPKGRYTGELFF.

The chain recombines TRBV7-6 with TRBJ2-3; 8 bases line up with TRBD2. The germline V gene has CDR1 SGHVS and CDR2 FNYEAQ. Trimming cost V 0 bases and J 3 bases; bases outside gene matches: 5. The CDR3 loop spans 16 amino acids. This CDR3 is CASSLASGGGTDTQYF. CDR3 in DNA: TGTGCCAGCAGCTTAGCCAGCGGGGGTGGTACAGATACGCAGTATTTT.